This T cell receptor beta chain was retrieved from a study of T cells expressing NK-cell markers. General study results and limits: Dominant NKG2C+ clonotypes accounted for about 1.0-8% of CD8+ T cells in six donors. Expanded NKG2C+ T cell clones were not confirmed as HCMV-specific.

Worth noting for this clonotype: The antigen remains undetermined.

TCRdb re-analyzed the 5' RACE reads; it lists each CDR3 protein once, without DNA. Its table records some 140,000 distinct CDR3 sequences. Germline lookup yields CDR1 SNHLY and CDR2 FYNNEI. The CDR3 is 11 residues long. The chain is built from TRBV2 and TRBJ2-3. This sequence originates from a woman in her forties or fifties in good health. The sequencing sample was made of blood T cells: a sorted CD56 or NKG2C T cell subset, CD4+ or CD8+ T cells, or bulk PBMC T cells (not recorded which). The CDR3 region is CASIRGAAQYF. The full variable domain, rest sourced from reference TRBV2 and TRBJ2-3, is EPEVTQTPSHQVTQMGQEVILRCVPISNHLYFYWYRQILGQKVEFLVSFYNNEISEKSEIFDDQFSVERPDGSNFTLKIRSTKLEDSAMYFCASIRGAAQYFGPGTRLTVL.